One sample yielded the 10 T cell receptor beta chains listed below, sequenced in a study of human T cells and chemical hapten exposure. The time point denotes: patch test 2, 6 weeks after DPC sensitization. The treatment was: therapeutic diphenylcyclopropenone sensitization with weekly scalp DPC. TCRdb recomputed calls from the RACE reads with MiXCR, one row per CDR3 protein. The data show some 80,000 distinct CDR3 sequences, roughly 10% seen once. The sample consisted of whole blood, taken in connection with sensitization to the hapten diphenylcyclopropenone (DPC). The receptors were gathered from a woman between 25 and 40 years old with alopecia areata. Some clones in this sample may be carry-over from other donors' samples.

This clonotype was recorded a few times. The chain combines TRBV6-5 with TRBJ1-1, with D hard to call. CDR3 length: 14 residues. CDR1 is MNHEY, CDR2 SVGAGI, per germline. V lost 4 bases and J lost 8, with 17 bases in between. The chain's CDR3 is CASSSPSSYWEAFF. CDR3 nucleotides: TGTGCCAGCAGTTCTCCTTCTTCCTATTGGGAAGCTTTCTTT.

There are many counts of this clonotype. The V gene is TRBV29-1, the J gene TRBJ1-1; D uncertain. Germline V gene lookup returns CDR1 SQVTM and CDR2 ANQGSEA. Trimming removed 4 bases from V and 1 base from J, with 10 bases in between. The CDR3 covers 13 residues. CDR3: CSVGGRQNTEAFF. The CDR3, as DNA: TGCAGCGTTGGAGGCAGGCAGAACACTGAAGCTTTCTTT.

This clonotype was found a few times. The chain is built from TRBV7-2 and TRBJ2-2, with 9 bases aligning to TRBD2. Germline CDR1 and CDR2: SGHTA and FQGNSA. This CDR3 is built from 15 residues. V shed 5 bases and J 4 bases; nucleotides not matched to a gene: 5. CDR3 in amino acids: CASSPQAGGTGELFF. DNA of the CDR3: TGTGCCAGCAGCCCGCAAGCGGGGGGCACCGGGGAGCTGTTTTTT.

This clonotype was picked up many times. The chain has TRBV5-4 and TRBJ2-3, with D perhaps matching TRBD1 (6 bases). In germline, CDR1 is SGHNT, CDR2 YYREEE (reference sequence). The V end lost 2 bases, the J end lost 5 bases, and 18 bases lay between the germline ends. The length of the CDR3 is 16 residues. CDR3 DNA sequence: TGTGCCAGCAGCTTTCCCGTCCAGGGGATTATAGATACGCAGTATTTT. Translated, it gives CASSFPVQGIIDTQYF. Full variable domain (remainder filled in from reference TRBV5-4 and TRBJ2-3): ETGVTQSPTHLIKTRGQQVTLRCSSQSGHNTVSWYQQALGQGPQFIFQYYREEENGRGNFPPRFSGLQFPNYSSELNVNALELDDSALYLCASSFPVQGIIDTQYFGPGTRLTVL.

This clonotype was counted at least ten times. V usage is TRBV11-3 and J usage is TRBJ2-5; 12 bases agree with TRBD2. V trimming: 4 bases; J trimming: 2 bases; junction bases outside the gene matches: 5. Germline lookup yields CDR1 SGHNT and CDR2 YENEEA. The CDR3 consists of 16 residues. CDR3 residues: CASSYGLAGPQETQYF. CDR3 DNA: TGTGCCAGCAGCTACGGACTAGCGGGACCACAAGAGACCCAGTACTTC.

The chain employs TRBV6-2 or TRBV6-3 and TRBJ1-5; D unresolved. V was cut by 7 bases and J by 1 base, with 2 bases left in between. This CDR3 spans 11 amino acids. CDR1 and CDR2 (germline): MNHEY, SVGEGT. The chain's CDR3 is CASISNQPQHF. The CDR3 DNA reads TGTGCCAGCATCAGCAATCAGCCCCAGCATTTT.

The table lists this clonotype with many counts. J is TRBJ2-7 and V is TRBV4-2, with 9 nucleotides matching TRBD2. Germline CDR1 and CDR2: LGHNA and YNFKEQ. This CDR3 contains 16 residues. V trimming: 1 base; J trimming: 5 bases; junction bases outside the gene matches: 9. CDR3 sequence: CASSQVDAGGPDEQYF. Written as DNA, the CDR3 is TGTGCCAGCAGCCAAGTGGACGCGGGAGGGCCGGACGAGCAGTACTTC.

This clonotype came up a few times. The V gene is TRBV6-2 or TRBV6-3, the J gene TRBJ2-1, with D uncertain. The germline gives CDR1 MNHEY, CDR2 SVGEGT. The V gene lost 6 bases and the J gene lost 3 bases, with 6 bases spanning the gap. The CDR3 extends over 12 amino acids. As DNA, the CDR3 is TGTGCCAGCAGCTTAAACTACAATGAGCAGTTCTTC. Its protein is CASSLNYNEQFF.

V is TRBV27 and J is TRBJ1-1, with TRBD1 as a possible D gene (5 bases). V lost 4 bases and J lost 4, with 13 bases in between. The CDR3 is 14 residues long. Per the germline V gene, CDR1 is MNHEY and CDR2 is SMNVEV (reference sequence). CDR3 loop: CASSSPGLGTEAFF. The DNA for the CDR3 is TGTGCCAGCAGTTCTCCGGGGCTTGGCACTGAAGCTTTCTTT.

This clonotype was seen ten or more times. The chain has TRBV7-6 and TRBJ2-5, with 7 nucleotides matching TRBD1. The CDR3 contains 14 residues. The germline V gene has CDR1 SGHVS and CDR2 FNYEAQ. Germline trimming cut 1 base from V and 2 bases from J; bases unmatched to any gene: 1. The CDR3 DNA reads TGTGCCAGCAGCTTAGGACAGGGTCAAGAGACCCAGTACTTC. It codes for CASSLGQGQETQYF.